The rows below give T cell receptor beta chains drawn from one sample of a study of T cells in Graves' hyperthyroidism and ophthalmopathy. TCRdb redid the calling of the multiplex PCR reads with MiXCR, one entry per CDR3 protein. Found here are roughly 570,000 distinct CDR3 sequences, around a sixth of them singletons; the top ten hold roughly 7.3%. The sample was blood. The source is a woman under 40 with Graves' hyperthyroidism. CDR3s include the opening cysteine and the closing phenylalanine or tryptophan. The order of the fields is V gene, clone size, CDR3 length, J gene, D gene, CDR3 protein, CDR3 DNA. D genes are given only for firm matches. Part of the rows lack a size; the others show once, few, many or a class for expanded clones.

v_call: TRBV12-3/TRBV12-4; clone_size: few; cdr3_length: 14; j_call: TRBJ1-2; d_call: .; cdr3_aa: CASSLMNSNYGYTF; cdr3_nt: TGTGCCAGCAGCTTAATGAACAGTAACTATGGCTACACCTTC
v_call: TRBV10-3; clone_size: .; cdr3_length: 14; j_call: TRBJ2-5; d_call: .; cdr3_aa: CAISQTGNQETQYF; cdr3_nt: TGTGCCATCAGCCAAACCGGGAACCAAGAGACCCAGTACTTC
v_call: TRBV7-3; clone_size: many; cdr3_length: 14; j_call: TRBJ2-1; d_call: TRBD2; cdr3_aa: CASSLGREIDEQFF; cdr3_nt: TGTGCCAGCAGCTTGGGGCGGGAGATTGATGAGCAGTTCTTC
v_call: TRBV5-6; clone_size: .; cdr3_length: 17; j_call: TRBJ2-1; d_call: .; cdr3_aa: CASSPWSGRGSYNEQFF; cdr3_nt: TGTGCCAGCAGCCCCTGGAGTGGGAGGGGGTCCTACAATGAGCAGTTCTTC
v_call: TRBV20-1; clone_size: .; cdr3_length: 15; j_call: TRBJ2-7; d_call: TRBD1; cdr3_aa: CSARDNGQGGHEQYF; cdr3_nt: TGCAGTGCTAGAGATAATGGACAGGGGGGGCACGAGCAGTACTTC
v_call: TRBV20-1; clone_size: few; cdr3_length: 16; j_call: TRBJ2-3; d_call: TRBD1; cdr3_aa: CSARPGQGAQTDTQYF; cdr3_nt: TGCAGTGCTAGACCGGGACAGGGGGCCCAAACAGATACGCAGTATTTT
v_call: TRBV27; clone_size: many; cdr3_length: 14; j_call: TRBJ2-5; d_call: .; cdr3_aa: CASSPHTDQETQYF; cdr3_nt: TGTGCCAGCAGCCCCCATACGGATCAAGAGACCCAGTACTTC
v_call: TRBV30; clone_size: many; cdr3_length: 17; j_call: TRBJ2-7; d_call: .; cdr3_aa: CAWRAKFTRAGTYEQYF; cdr3_nt: TGTGCCTGGAGAGCTAAATTTACCCGCGCCGGCACCTACGAGCAGTACTTC
v_call: TRBV29-1; clone_size: many; cdr3_length: 14; j_call: TRBJ2-5; d_call: .; cdr3_aa: CSVEDIGAVGTQYF; cdr3_nt: TGCAGCGTTGAAGATATTGGCGCCGTAGGGACCCAGTACTTC
v_call: TRBV15; clone_size: many; cdr3_length: 14; j_call: TRBJ2-5; d_call: .; cdr3_aa: CATSTRVTPETQYF; cdr3_nt: TGTGCCACCAGCACCCGGGTCACGCCAGAGACCCAGTACTTC
v_call: TRBV10-1; clone_size: .; cdr3_length: 16; j_call: TRBJ2-1; d_call: TRBD2; cdr3_aa: CASSVGAGGAYNEQFF; cdr3_nt: TGCGCCAGCAGTGTGGGAGCGGGAGGCGCCTACAATGAGCAGTTCTTC
v_call: TRBV20-1; clone_size: many; cdr3_length: 14; j_call: TRBJ2-1; d_call: .; cdr3_aa: CSADRDRHNNEQFF; cdr3_nt: TGCAGTGCTGACCGGGACCGGCACAACAATGAGCAGTTCTTC
v_call: TRBV28; clone_size: many; cdr3_length: 14; j_call: TRBJ1-2; d_call: TRBD1; cdr3_aa: CASSLSTGRYGYTF; cdr3_nt: TGTGCCAGCAGTTTATCGACAGGGAGATATGGCTACACCTTC
v_call: TRBV6-1; clone_size: many; cdr3_length: 13; j_call: TRBJ1-1; d_call: .; cdr3_aa: CASSGRSNTEAFF; cdr3_nt: TGTGCCAGCAGTGGACGGTCGAACACTGAAGCTTTCTTT